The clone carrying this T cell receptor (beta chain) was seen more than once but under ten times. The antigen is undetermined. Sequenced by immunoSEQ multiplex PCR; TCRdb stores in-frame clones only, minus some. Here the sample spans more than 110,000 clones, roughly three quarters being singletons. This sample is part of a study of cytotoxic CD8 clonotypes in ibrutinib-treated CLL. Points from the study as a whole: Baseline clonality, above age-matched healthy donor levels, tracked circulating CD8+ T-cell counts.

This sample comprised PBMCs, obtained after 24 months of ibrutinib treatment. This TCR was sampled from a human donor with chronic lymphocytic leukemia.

CDR3 protein: CASSLGAEGEKLFF. CDR3 coding DNA: TGTGCCAGCAGCTTAGGGGCGGAGGGGGAAAAACTGTTTTTT. The genes are TRBV7-9 and TRBJ1-4; tentative D call: TRBD1 (5 bases). This CDR3 contains 14 residues. V lost 1 base, J lost 8 bases, and 11 bases lay in between. Germline loops: CDR1 SEHNR, CDR2 FQNEAQ (reference sequence).